The next 15 T cell receptor beta chains were all read from a single sample in a study of beta chain features in type 1 diabetes. TCRB transcripts that were expressed got sequenced, as all of the isolated RNA had been reverse transcribed. The table came from immunoSEQ multiplex PCR; TCRdb's copy has only in-frame clones and leaves some out. Among about half a million clones listed, more than 9.5% were seen once. Sequences were obtained from naive CD4+ T cells from blood. The receptors were gathered from a woman aged 18-30 years in good health.

The rearrangement uses TRBV14 and TRBJ1-1; 8 nucleotides agree with TRBD1. This CDR3 has 13 amino acids. Unmatched junction bases numbered 9, after V lost 4 bases and J lost 11 bases. Germline V gene sequence: CDR1 SGHDN, CDR2 FVKESK. The CDR3 sequence: CASSPGQGVPAFF. CDR3 DNA sequence: TGTGCCAGCAGCCCCGGACAGGGCGTCCCCGCTTTCTTT.

A few counts support this clone. The chain links TRBV7-2 to TRBJ2-7; 7 bases line up with TRBD1. Germline CDR1 SGHTA, CDR2 FQGNSA. There are 14 residues in the CDR3. Germline trimming cut 5 bases from V and 3 bases from J; bases unmatched to any gene: 7. The DNA of the CDR3 is TGTGCCAGCAGCGGAGGAGGACAGGTCTACGAGCAGTACTTC. This sequence encodes CASSGGGQVYEQYF. The variable domain in full, with the rest retrieved from reference TRBV7-2 and TRBJ2-7, is GAGVSQSPSNKVTEKGKDVELRCDPISGHTALYWYRQSLGQGLEFLIYFQGNSAPDKSGLPSDRFSAERTGGSVSTLTIQRTQQEDSAVYLCASSGGGQVYEQYFGPGTRLTVT.

This clone was picked up a small number of times. J is TRBJ2-2 and V is TRBV28; D is ambiguous. Germline values: CDR1 MDHEN, CDR2 SYDVKM. V was pared by 5 bases and J by 1 base, with 11 bases between. CDR3 length: 15 residues. In DNA, the CDR3 is TGTGCCAGCAGTCCATGGACGGTGAACACCGGGGAGCTGTTTTTT. It is translated as CASSPWTVNTGELFF.

V and J are TRBV11-2 and TRBJ1-5; no clear D gene. The CDR3 is 13 residues long. Trimming pared 5 bases from V and 5 bases from J, leaving 10 bases between. Germline V gene data show CDR1 as SGHAT and CDR2 as FQNNGV. CDR3 sequence: CASSGDGDQPQHF. The CDR3 bases are TGTGCCAGCAGCGGCGATGGAGATCAGCCCCAGCATTTT.

This clone was seen a few times. The J gene is TRBJ1-1, the V gene TRBV6-6; D may be TRBD1 (6 bases). Germline CDR1 reads MNHNY; CDR2 reads SVGAGI (reference sequence). This CDR3 comprises 13 residues. V lost 2 bases and J lost 6, with 10 bases in between. The CDR3 region is CASSYQRQAEAFF. The DNA for the CDR3 is TGTGCCAGCAGTTACCAAAGACAGGCTGAAGCTTTCTTT.

This clone appeared a few times. The CDR3 bases are TGTGCCAGCAGCGTTGATACCGGGACAGGGACCGAGACCCAGTACTTC. Amino acids: CASSVDTGTGTETQYF. The genes are TRBV9 and TRBJ2-5, with 9 bases aligning to TRBD1. Per the germline V gene, CDR1 is SGDLS and CDR2 is YYNGEE. CDR3 length equals 16 residues. V trimming: 2 bases; J trimming: 5 bases; junction bases outside the gene matches: 10.

The rearrangement links TRBV28 to TRBJ1-2, with D hard to call. The length of the CDR3 is 14 residues. The germline gives CDR1 MDHEN, CDR2 SYDVKM. Trimming took 0 bases from V and 7 from J, leaving 12 bases between them. The CDR3 DNA is TGTGCCAGCAGTTTATGGGCTGAGGGTCTTGGCTACACCTTC. Its translation is CASSLWAEGLGYTF.

This clone was observed a handful of times. This sequence joins TRBV7-9 and TRBJ1-6, with 7 bases fitting TRBD1. Germline V CDR1 and CDR2: SEHNR, FQNEAQ (reference sequence). The J segment lost 7 bases and the V segment lost 5 bases, leaving 8 bases of the junction unmatched. CDR3 length: 15 residues. The DNA of the CDR3 is TGTGCCAGCAGCCCATCCGGGACAGAAAATTCACCCCTCCACTTT. Translating gives CASSPSGTENSPLHF.

This chain uses TRBV7-2 with TRBJ2-2; D is unresolved. Looked up from germline, CDR1 is SGHTA and CDR2 is FQGNSA. V was cut by 3 bases and J by 1 base, with 12 bases left in between. CDR3 length equals 16 residues. The CDR3 DNA reads TGTGCCAGCAGCTTTGTAGGGTCCGGGAACACCGGGGAGCTGTTTTTT. Protein sequence: CASSFVGSGNTGELFF.

The chain joins TRBV7-9 to TRBJ1-1; D unclear. Trimming took off 7 bases at V and 4 bases at J, with 19 bases between the two ends. This CDR3 contains 15 residues. Germline loops: CDR1 SEHNR, CDR2 FQNEAQ (reference sequence). The CDR3 coding sequence is TGTGCCAGCATAGTAAGTTCGGGGATGGGCACTGAAGCTTTCTTT. Translated, it gives CASIVSSGMGTEAFF.

This clone was seen only a few times. Additional DNA sequences in this sample encode the identical CDR3. The rearrangement uses TRBV7-2 and TRBJ2-6; D is unresolved. The CDR3 totals 13 residues. V dropped 3 bases and J dropped 3 bases, with 3 bases sitting between them. The germline gives CDR1 SGHTA, CDR2 FQGNSA. The CDR3 sequence: CASSFSGANVLTF. CDR3 coding DNA: TGTGCCAGCAGCTTCAGTGGGGCCAACGTCCTGACTTTC.

Turning to this clone: At one boundary the junction diverges from the germline segment, which might be a read error. This chain joins TRBV7-2 and TRBJ2-3; 9 nucleotides align to TRBD1. Per germline, CDR1 SGHTA and CDR2 FQGNSA. The CDR3 spans 15 residues. CDR3 protein: CASILGTGIPDTQYF. CDR3 DNA: TGTGCCAGCATCTTAGGGACAGGGATCCCAGATACGCAGTATTTT.

This clone showed up just a few times. The rearrangement uses TRBV28 and TRBJ2-7; 8 nucleotides agree with TRBD2. This CDR3 region has 13 residues. Losses at the gene ends were 1 base for V and 7 bases for J; bases not matched to a gene: 3. CDR1 and CDR2 from the germline V gene are MDHEN and SYDVKM. This CDR3 is CASSLSSGYEQYV. The CDR3 DNA reads as TGTGCCAGCAGTTTATCTAGCGGGTATGAGCAGTACGTC.

This clone has a handful of counts. Additional DNA sequences in this sample encode the identical CDR3. The rearrangement uses TRBV5-1 and TRBJ2-7; D gene uncertain. CDR3 size: 11 residues. Germline CDR1 and CDR2: SGHRS and YFSETQ. Trimming removed 3 bases from V and 3 bases from J, with 4 bases in between. CDR3 coding DNA: TGCGCCAGCAGCTCAGACTACGAGCAGTACTTC. Residues: CASSSDYEQYF.

This clone was counted between two and nine times. V is TRBV4-3 and J is TRBJ2-1; D unclear. The V gene lost 1 base and the J gene lost 9 bases, with 16 bases spanning the gap. The CDR3 covers 15 residues. Germline V CDR1 and CDR2: LGHNA, YSLEER. This CDR3 is CASSQARTYGREQFF. The DNA for the CDR3 is TGCGCCAGCAGCCAAGCCCGGACGTACGGGCGTGAGCAGTTCTTC.